The sequence of this TCR beta chain was determined in a study of CD8+CD57+ T cells in acquired aplastic anemia. All patients picked for sequencing had shown, by flow cytometry, an expansion of CD8+CD57+ cells. V lost 8 bases, J lost 3 bases, and 11 bases lay in between. There are 12 residues in the CDR3. The germline V gene has CDR1 SGHDN and CDR2 FVKESK. Genomic DNA templated the TCR beta VDJ and CDR3 profiling. From the reads, TCRdb called clonotypes with MiXCR, one entry per CDR3 protein. The table includes hundreds of thousands of distinct CDR3 sequences, about 50% detected once. What was sequenced was sorted CD4+, CD8+, or CD8+CD57+ T cells (not recorded which) from PBMCs. The TCR originated in a human donor with aplastic anemia. The rearrangement joins TRBV14 to TRBJ2-7; the D is unclear. CDR3 in amino acids: CASGLSVYEQYF. As DNA, the CDR3 is TGTGCCAGCGGCTTATCCGTCTACGAGCAGTACTTC.